This T cell receptor (beta chain) was recovered during a study of CD8 T cells in Susac syndrome. Study-level background: Clinical remission applied to eight sequenced Susac syndrome patients, and six had active disease.

From blood CD8+ and CD4+ T cells, the TCR beta chain was sequenced. The V gene end was trimmed by 4 bases and the J gene end by 0 bases; junction bases not matched to a gene: 11. This CDR3 has 18 residues. Germline V CDR1 and CDR2: SGDLS, YYNGEE. This clonotype was recorded once. The antigen is undetermined. Regarding the study as a whole: In Susac syndrome, the CD4+ T cell repertoires did not show clonal expansion.

About 0.5 to 1 ug RNA was reverse transcribed with random hexamers. Across 54 Vbeta and 13 Jbeta, immunoSEQ multiplex PCR amplified TCR beta CDR3. A single record per CDR3 protein comes from TCRdb applying MiXCR to the immunoSEQ multiplex PCR reads. Of 140,000 or so distinct CDR3 sequences in the sample, more than 90% were seen once. The V and J genes are TRBV9 and TRBJ1-1; 11 nucleotides match TRBD1. The TCR originated in a human donor with Susac syndrome. Sequencing used CD4+ T cells from PBMCs. CDR3 bases: TGTGCCAGCAGCCCCCCAATCCGGGACAGGGGGATGAACACTGAAGCTTTCTTT. It is translated as CASSPPIRDRGMNTEAFF.